This T cell receptor (beta chain) was observed in a study of early T cells in non-severe SARS-CoV-2 infection. About the research overall: Sequencing used unsorted whole-blood bulk RNA, so chains lack pairing.

Germline CDR1 and CDR2: LGHDT and YNNKEL (reference sequence). This CDR3 is 17 amino acids long. Between the trimmed V and J ends, which lost 1 base and 0 bases, there was a span of 15 bases. Individual cDNA molecules each received unique molecular identifiers attached to them. TCRdb ran MiXCR on the 5' RACE reads and lists one entry per CDR3 protein. The sample comprises approximately 42,000 distinct CDR3 sequences, around 6.8% of which are singletons, and roughly 5% rests with the top ten. Findings of the study overall: Anti-spike CD8 specificities were favored by VDJdb matching, whose results missed private and CD4 specificities.

In regard to this clonotype: Its antigen is as yet unknown.

Sequenced sample: whole blood. This clonotype was sampled from an adult who was a healthcare worker with PCR-confirmed SARS-CoV-2 infection or an uninfected control (not recorded which). This rearrangement joins TRBV3-1 to TRBJ1-2, with TRBD1 as a possible D gene (5 bases). CDR3 sequence (DNA): TGTGCCAGCAGCCAAGGTCAGGGAATGTTGGCTAACTATGGCTACACCTTC. Its protein product is CASSQGQGMLANYGYTF.